This T cell receptor beta chain was documented in a study of blood T cell repertoires in COVID-19. Using immunoSEQ multiplex PCR, the repertoire was profiled, and TCRdb retains in-frame clones only, with some absent. The sample shows around 170,000 clones, around 88% of them seen only once. In germline, CDR1 is MNHEY, CDR2 SMNVEV (reference sequence). Trimming shortened V by 5 bases and J by 4 bases, and 12 bases separated the two germline ends. This CDR3 comprises 14 residues. The sequenced sample was PBMCs or T cells enriched from blood (not recorded which). This rearrangement joins TRBV27 to TRBJ2-4; D remains unclear. The sequence was collected from a woman in her 30s who had recovered from COVID-19. CDR3 region: CASSPLGLKNIQYF. The CDR3, as DNA: TGTGCCAGCAGTCCTTTGGGCCTTAAAAACATTCAGTACTTC.